These T cell receptor beta chains were read from a single sample in a study of immune evolution from preneoplasia to lung adenocarcinoma. Produced via immunoSEQ multiplex PCR; TCRdb's table is partial and in-frame only. The sample includes roughly 35,000 clones, 74% of them seen just once. The source material was FFPE invasive lung adenocarcinoma tissue. The receptors shown here come from a person aged 55 to 75 with lung adenocarcinoma. CDR3s include the opening cysteine and the closing phenylalanine or tryptophan. A D gene is named only where the DNA matches it firmly. Clone size, where shown, is once, few, many, or a class for clones that have expanded.

size: -
D: -
J: TRBJ1-1
V: TRBV7-3
DNA: TGTGCCAGCAGCTTAACACCCGTGGGTGGCACTGAAGCTTTCTTT
CDR3: CASSLTPVGGTEAFF

size: -
D: -
J: TRBJ2-2
V: TRBV18
DNA: TGTGCCAGCTCACCACGTGGGGTTGAACTTGCCGGGGAGCTGTTTTTT
CDR3: CASSPRGVELAGELFF

size: -
D: -
J: TRBJ2-7
V: TRBV30
DNA: TGTGCCTGGAGTGTACAAGGGTACGAGCAGTACTTC
CDR3: CAWSVQGYEQYF

size: -
D: -
J: TRBJ1-1
V: TRBV7-9
DNA: TGTGCCAGCAGCTTAGCTCTAGCAGGGGCGTCCACTGAAGCTTTCTTT
CDR3: CASSLALAGASTEAFF

size: once
D: -
J: TRBJ2-7
V: TRBV10-1
DNA: TGCGCCAGCAGTGAGTACGGAACCTACGAGCAGTACTTC
CDR3: CASSEYGTYEQYF

size: -
D: TRBD2
J: TRBJ2-1
V: TRBV11-3
DNA: TGTGCCAGCAGCGATGGGTGGGAGGGCTACAATGAGCAGTTCTTC
CDR3: CASSDGWEGYNEQFF

size: -
D: -
J: TRBJ1-1
V: TRBV5-6
DNA: TGTGCCAGCAGCTTGGACGTAGGAACTGAAGCTTTCTTT
CDR3: CASSLDVGTEAFF

size: many
D: -
J: TRBJ2-7
V: TRBV30
DNA: TGTGCCTGGATTCGGCAGGGCGCCTACGAGCAGTACTTC
CDR3: CAWIRQGAYEQYF

size: few
D: TRBD1
J: TRBJ1-2
V: TRBV4-3
DNA: TGCGCCAGCAGCCCGTACGGGACAGGGTTAGGCTACACCTTC
CDR3: CASSPYGTGLGYTF

size: medium-sized
D: TRBD1
J: TRBJ2-2
V: TRBV11-2
DNA: TGTGCCAGCGAAAGACAGGGGGGCACCGGGGAGCTGTTTTTT
CDR3: CASERQGGTGELFF

size: -
D: -
J: TRBJ1-5
V: TRBV7-2
DNA: TGTGCCAGCAGCTTATTAGTGGGGTTGAGCAATCAGCCCCAGCATTTT
CDR3: CASSLLVGLSNQPQHF

size: once
D: -
J: TRBJ2-3
V: TRBV7-3
DNA: TGTGCCAGCAGCTTTCTCCCTAGCACAGATACGCAGTATTTT
CDR3: CASSFLPSTDTQYF

size: -
D: TRBD1
J: TRBJ1-1
V: TRBV12-5
DNA: TGTGCTAGTGGTTTATTTAACACCTTGGGACAGTTGAACACTGAAGCTTTCTTT
CDR3: CASGLFNTLGQLNTEAFF

size: few
D: -
J: TRBJ2-3
V: TRBV20-1
DNA: TGCAGTGCTAGAGATCAGGATACGCAGTATTTT
CDR3: CSARDQDTQYF

size: -
D: -
J: TRBJ2-7
V: TRBV7-8
DNA: TGCGCCAGCAGCCAGGCCCCCCCGGGGGCGGGGACCTCCTACGAGCAGTACTTC
CDR3: CASSQAPPGAGTSYEQYF

size: -
D: TRBD2
J: TRBJ2-7
V: TRBV4-1
DNA: TGCGCCAGCAGCTTTGCCCACGGTGGCGGGAGGGCCGGGACCTACGAGCAGTACTTC
CDR3: CASSFAHGGGRAGTYEQYF

size: few
D: -
J: TRBJ2-3
V: TRBV9
DNA: TGTGCCAGCTCCCGCGTCGGGAGCACAGATACGCAGTATTTT
CDR3: CASSRVGSTDTQYF

size: -
D: TRBD2
J: TRBJ2-4
V: TRBV11-2
DNA: TGTGCCAGCAGCAGCGGGACTCTAGCCAAAAACATTCAGTACTTC
CDR3: CASSSGTLAKNIQYF

size: -
D: -
J: TRBJ2-1
V: TRBV10-2
DNA: TGCGCCAGCAGAAACAGGGGAGGCCTCTACAATGAGCAGTTCTTC
CDR3: CASRNRGGLYNEQFF

size: few
D: -
J: TRBJ1-1
V: TRBV28
DNA: TGTGCCAGCAGTCCCGGACGCATGAACACTGAAGCTTTCTTT
CDR3: CASSPGRMNTEAFF

size: -
D: -
J: TRBJ2-7
V: TRBV7-2
DNA: TGTGCCAGCAGGCTCAACCAAGGGGGGAGCTACGAGCAGTACTTC
CDR3: CASRLNQGGSYEQYF

size: -
D: TRBD1
J: TRBJ1-1
V: TRBV28
DNA: TGTGCCGGCCTGGACAGGATGAACACTGAAGCTTTCTTT
CDR3: CAGLDRMNTEAFF

size: -
D: -
J: TRBJ2-1
V: TRBV7-9
DNA: TGTGCCACCCAAAGCCTCAATGAGCAGTTCTTC
CDR3: CATQSLNEQFF

size: -
D: -
J: TRBJ2-7
V: TRBV25-1
DNA: TGTGCCAGCAGTGAAACGGTCGGGGACGAGCAGTACTTC
CDR3: CASSETVGDEQYF

size: -
D: -
J: TRBJ2-1
V: TRBV7-8
DNA: TGTGCCAGCAGCCCACCGACAGGGAGGCACTACAATGAGCAGTTCTTC
CDR3: CASSPPTGRHYNEQFF

size: -
D: -
J: TRBJ2-7
V: TRBV11-2
DNA: TGTGCCAGCAGCTTAGGCCCGGAGCAGTACTTC
CDR3: CASSLGPEQYF

size: -
D: TRBD1
J: TRBJ2-2
V: TRBV18
DNA: TGTGCCAGCTACCCAGGGGGTGCGAGCACCGGGGAGCTGTTTTTT
CDR3: CASYPGGASTGELFF

size: -
D: -
J: TRBJ1-4
V: TRBV2
DNA: TGTGCCAGCAGTGGAGAGGGAGGTGGTGAAAAACTGTTTTTT
CDR3: CASSGEGGGEKLFF

size: -
D: -
J: TRBJ2-7
V: TRBV30
DNA: TGTGCCTGGGAGAGCTCGAGCTCCTACGAGCAGTACTTC
CDR3: CAWESSSSYEQYF

size: -
D: TRBD2
J: TRBJ2-3
V: TRBV4-2
DNA: TGTGCCAGCAGCCAACAACTAGCGGGGTCCATGTATACGCAGTATTTT
CDR3: CASSQQLAGSMYTQYF

size: -
D: -
J: TRBJ1-5
V: TRBV18
DNA: TGTGCCAGCTCACCGGAGAGTTACAATCAGCCCCAGCATTTT
CDR3: CASSPESYNQPQHF

size: -
D: -
J: TRBJ2-5
V: TRBV11-3
DNA: TGTGCCAGCAGCTTAGATAGGGGGACCCAGTACTTC
CDR3: CASSLDRGTQYF

size: -
D: TRBD1
J: TRBJ2-1
V: TRBV7-9
DNA: TGTGCCAGCAGCTTACCTGACAGGGGGGGGACGAATGAGCAGTTCTTC
CDR3: CASSLPDRGGTNEQFF

size: -
D: TRBD1
J: TRBJ2-3
V: TRBV18
DNA: TGTGCCAGCTCACCACCCGGGACAGGGAGTATCACAGATACGCAGTATTTT
CDR3: CASSPPGTGSITDTQYF

size: -
D: TRBD2
J: TRBJ2-1
V: TRBV29-1
DNA: TGCAGCGTTGTAGCGGGAGGGTCCTACAATGAGCAGTTCTTC
CDR3: CSVVAGGSYNEQFF

size: few
D: -
J: TRBJ2-1
V: TRBV19
DNA: TGTGCCAGTAGTATCCCAGGGGTTTTAAAAGATGAGCAGTTCTTC
CDR3: CASSIPGVLKDEQFF

size: once
D: TRBD1
J: TRBJ2-7
V: TRBV5-1
DNA: TGCGCCAGCAGCGGCGGGACAGGGTCCTACGAGCAGTACTTC
CDR3: CASSGGTGSYEQYF

size: few
D: -
J: TRBJ2-5
V: TRBV4-2
DNA: TGTGCCAGCAGCCAAGACATAGACACTCCGAAGGGAGAGACCCAGTACTTC
CDR3: CASSQDIDTPKGETQYF

size: -
D: TRBD1
J: TRBJ1-1
V: TRBV5-1
DNA: TGCGCCAGCAGCCCTGGGACAGGGGCCAACACTGAAGCTTTCTTT
CDR3: CASSPGTGANTEAFF

size: -
D: -
J: TRBJ2-3
V: TRBV5-4
DNA: TGTGCCAGCAGCTTGTCGAGAAGCACAGATACGCAGTATTTT
CDR3: CASSLSRSTDTQYF

size: -
D: TRBD2
J: TRBJ2-2
V: TRBV4-2
DNA: TGTGCCAGCAGCCAGGACCCCTGGCGGGAGAAATACACCGGGGAGCTGTTTTTT
CDR3: CASSQDPWREKYTGELFF

size: -
D: -
J: TRBJ2-3
V: TRBV5-6
DNA: TGTGCCAGCAGAGCAAAGGGCACAGATACGCAGTATTTT
CDR3: CASRAKGTDTQYF

size: few
D: TRBD1
J: TRBJ2-3
V: TRBV5-1
DNA: TGCGCCAGCAGCTTGGCTGGGGACAGACCCACAGATACGCAGTATTTT
CDR3: CASSLAGDRPTDTQYF

size: -
D: TRBD1
J: TRBJ1-3
V: TRBV28
DNA: TGTGCCAGCAGGCCAGGGGACAGGGCCGGAAACACCATATATTTT
CDR3: CASRPGDRAGNTIYF

size: -
D: -
J: TRBJ1-5
V: TRBV18
DNA: TGTGCCAGCTCACCGCAAGCCCAAATGAGCAATCAGCCCCAGCATTTT
CDR3: CASSPQAQMSNQPQHF

size: -
D: -
J: TRBJ1-2
V: TRBV5-3
DNA: TGTGCCAGAAGTTTTGGAGGTAGGGCTAACTATGGCTACACCTTC
CDR3: CARSFGGRANYGYTF

size: -
D: -
J: TRBJ1-5
V: TRBV29-1
DNA: TGCAGCGTTTCTGAGCAGGGCGGGCAAGTGCCCCAGCATTTT
CDR3: CSVSEQGGQVPQHF

size: once
D: -
J: TRBJ1-5
V: TRBV18
DNA: TGTGCCAGCTCACCCTCTCGCAATCAGCCCCAGCATTTT
CDR3: CASSPSRNQPQHF

size: -
D: -
J: TRBJ2-1
V: TRBV2
DNA: TGTGCCAGCAGTGAAGCGTCCGATCTTTTAGGGTTCTTC
CDR3: CASSEASDLLGFF

size: -
D: -
J: TRBJ2-6
V: TRBV11-2
DNA: TGTGCCAGCAGCTTAGGCCCGGATGTCTCTGGGGCCAACGTCCTGACTTTC
CDR3: CASSLGPDVSGANVLTF

size: -
D: -
J: TRBJ1-1
V: TRBV12-5
DNA: TGTGCTAGTGGTTCACCTGAGACTGAAGCTTTCTTT
CDR3: CASGSPETEAFF

size: once
D: -
J: TRBJ2-1
V: TRBV11-2
DNA: TGTGCCAGCAGCTTAGGGCACGTGAGCTCCTACAATGAGCAGTTCTTC
CDR3: CASSLGHVSSYNEQFF

size: -
D: -
J: TRBJ2-7
V: TRBV5-1
DNA: TGCGCCAGCAGCTTGGATCCAGGGAACGAGCAGTACTTC
CDR3: CASSLDPGNEQYF

size: -
D: -
J: TRBJ2-7
V: TRBV28
DNA: TGTGCCAGCAGTTTGGGCAACTCCTACGAGCAGTACTTC
CDR3: CASSLGNSYEQYF

size: few
D: -
J: TRBJ1-2
V: TRBV7-2
DNA: TGTGCCAGCACCGTAGAAACTGGGGTCTATGGCTACACCTTC
CDR3: CASTVETGVYGYTF